The rows below give T cell receptor beta chains drawn from one sample of a study of response to subunit inactivated influenza vaccine. TCRdb reprocessed the RT-PCR reads with MiXCR, giving one entry per CDR3 protein. This sample has about half a million distinct CDR3 sequences, with 6.5% to 8% found just once. The source was PBMCs from blood, collected less than 30 months after vaccination. These receptors were collected from a man aged 50 to 75 who received an inactivated influenza vaccine. The CDR3 runs from the conserved cysteine through the conserved F or W. Fields, in order: CDR3 protein, CDR3 DNA, V gene, D gene, clone size, J gene. D genes are given only for firm matches. Size is stated for part of the rows, as once, few or many counts, or as a class when the clone is expanded.

CASSRLAGDGETQYF,TGTGCCAGCAGTCGACTAGCGGGAGATGGGGAGACCCAGTACTTC,TRBV6-2/TRBV6-3,TRBD2,few,TRBJ2-5
CASSLAAYYGYTF,TGTGCCAGCAGCTTAGCCGCCTACTATGGCTACACCTTC,TRBV7-2,-,-,TRBJ1-2
CATSDPGKPLDNEQFF,TGTGCCACCAGTGATCCGGGGAAACCCCTCGACAATGAGCAGTTCTTC,TRBV24-1,-,-,TRBJ2-1
CASSLTADSYNEQFF,TGTGCTAGCAGCTTAACCGCCGACAGTTACAATGAGCAGTTCTTC,TRBV7-7,-,-,TRBJ2-1
CASSGGRYTDTQYF,TGCGCCAGCAGTGGAGGGCGATACACAGATACGCAGTATTTT,TRBV5-1,-,few,TRBJ2-3
CAWSKDRGYGELFF,TGTGCCTGGAGTAAGGACAGGGGGTACGGGGAGCTGTTTTTT,TRBV30,TRBD1,-,TRBJ2-2
CASSVGVETGYNEQFF,TGTGCCAGCAGCGTAGGGGTTGAAACGGGGTACAATGAGCAGTTCTTC,TRBV9,-,few,TRBJ2-1
CASSLGPTIETQYF,TGTGCTAGCAGCCTCGGTCCAACGATAGAGACCCAGTACTTC,TRBV7-7,-,few,TRBJ2-5
CATGGAFNNEQFF,TGTGCCACCGGGGGGGCTTTTAACAATGAGCAGTTCTTC,TRBV12-3/TRBV12-4,TRBD2,few,TRBJ2-1
CASRSTSGTQETQYF,TGTGCCAGCAGGTCAACTAGCGGGACTCAAGAGACCCAGTACTTC,TRBV12-3/TRBV12-4,TRBD2,few,TRBJ2-5
CASSLGGPGTQYF,TGTGCCAGCAGTTTGGGCGGTCCGGGGACCCAGTACTTC,TRBV12-3/TRBV12-4,-,many,TRBJ2-5
CSVGGPRGMNTEAFF,TGCAGCGTTGGGGGGCCAAGGGGTATGAACACTGAAGCTTTCTTT,TRBV29-1,-,once,TRBJ1-1
CSARVGQSLINYGYTF,TGCAGTGCTAGAGTTGGACAGTCCCTGATTAACTATGGCTACACCTTC,TRBV20-1,-,many,TRBJ1-2
CASSLLGTGQTQYF,TGTGCTAGCAGCTTACTTGGGACGGGACAGACCCAGTACTTC,TRBV7-7,-,few,TRBJ2-5
CASSFQTGPYEQYF,TGTGCCAGCAGCTTCCAGACAGGCCCCTACGAGCAGTACTTC,TRBV7-8,-,-,TRBJ2-7